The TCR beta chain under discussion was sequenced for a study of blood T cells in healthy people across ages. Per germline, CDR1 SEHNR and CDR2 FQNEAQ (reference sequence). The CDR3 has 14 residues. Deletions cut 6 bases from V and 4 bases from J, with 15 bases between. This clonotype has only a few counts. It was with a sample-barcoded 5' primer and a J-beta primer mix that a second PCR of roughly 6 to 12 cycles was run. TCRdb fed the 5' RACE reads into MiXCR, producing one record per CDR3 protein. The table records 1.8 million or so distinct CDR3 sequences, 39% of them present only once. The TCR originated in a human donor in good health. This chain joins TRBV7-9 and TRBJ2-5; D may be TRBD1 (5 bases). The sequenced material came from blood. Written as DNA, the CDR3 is TGTGCCAGCAGTGCCTCGACAGCGCGAGAGACCCAGTACTTC. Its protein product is CASSASTARETQYF.